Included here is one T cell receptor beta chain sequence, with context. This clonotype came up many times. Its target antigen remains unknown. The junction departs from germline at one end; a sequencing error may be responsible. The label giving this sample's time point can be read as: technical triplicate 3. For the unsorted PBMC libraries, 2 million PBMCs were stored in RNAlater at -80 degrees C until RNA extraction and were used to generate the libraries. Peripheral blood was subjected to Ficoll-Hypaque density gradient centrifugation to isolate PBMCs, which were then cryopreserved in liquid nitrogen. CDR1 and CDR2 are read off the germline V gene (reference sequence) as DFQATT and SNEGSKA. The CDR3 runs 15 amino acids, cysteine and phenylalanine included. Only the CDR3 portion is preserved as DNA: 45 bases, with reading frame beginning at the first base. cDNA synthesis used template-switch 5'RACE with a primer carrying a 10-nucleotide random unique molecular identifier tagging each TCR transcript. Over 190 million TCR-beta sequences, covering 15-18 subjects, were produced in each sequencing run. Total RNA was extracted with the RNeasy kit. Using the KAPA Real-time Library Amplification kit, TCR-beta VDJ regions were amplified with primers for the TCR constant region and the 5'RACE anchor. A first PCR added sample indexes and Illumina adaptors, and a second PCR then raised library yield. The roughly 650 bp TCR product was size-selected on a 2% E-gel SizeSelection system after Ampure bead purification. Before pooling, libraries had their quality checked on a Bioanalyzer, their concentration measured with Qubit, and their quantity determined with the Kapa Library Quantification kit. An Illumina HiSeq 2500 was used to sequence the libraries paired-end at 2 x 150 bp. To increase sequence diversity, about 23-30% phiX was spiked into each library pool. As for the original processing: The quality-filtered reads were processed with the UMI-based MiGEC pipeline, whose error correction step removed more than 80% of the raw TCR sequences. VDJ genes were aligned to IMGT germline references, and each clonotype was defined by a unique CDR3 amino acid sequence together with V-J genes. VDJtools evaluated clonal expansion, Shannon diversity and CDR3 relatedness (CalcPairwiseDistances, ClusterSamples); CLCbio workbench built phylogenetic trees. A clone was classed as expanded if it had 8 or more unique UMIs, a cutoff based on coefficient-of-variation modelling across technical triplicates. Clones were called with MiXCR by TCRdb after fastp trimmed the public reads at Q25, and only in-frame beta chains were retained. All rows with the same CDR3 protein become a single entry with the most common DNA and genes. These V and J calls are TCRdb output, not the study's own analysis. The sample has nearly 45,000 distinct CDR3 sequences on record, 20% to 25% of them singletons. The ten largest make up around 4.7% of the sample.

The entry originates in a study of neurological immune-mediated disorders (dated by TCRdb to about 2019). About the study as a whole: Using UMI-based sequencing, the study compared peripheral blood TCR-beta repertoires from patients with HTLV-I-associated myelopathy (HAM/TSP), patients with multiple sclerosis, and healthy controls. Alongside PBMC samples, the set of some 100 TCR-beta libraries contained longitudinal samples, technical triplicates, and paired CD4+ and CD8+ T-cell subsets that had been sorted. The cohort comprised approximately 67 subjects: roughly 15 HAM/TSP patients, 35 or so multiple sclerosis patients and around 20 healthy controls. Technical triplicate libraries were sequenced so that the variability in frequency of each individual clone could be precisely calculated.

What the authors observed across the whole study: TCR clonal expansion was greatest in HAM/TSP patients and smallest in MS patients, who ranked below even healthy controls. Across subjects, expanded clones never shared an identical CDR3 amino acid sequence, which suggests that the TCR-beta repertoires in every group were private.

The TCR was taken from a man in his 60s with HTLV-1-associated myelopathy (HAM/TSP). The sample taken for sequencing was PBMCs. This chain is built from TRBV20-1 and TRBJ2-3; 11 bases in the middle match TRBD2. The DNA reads TGCAGTGCTAGGGGGACTAGCGGTCTCACAGGTACGCAGTATTTT. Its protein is CSARGTSGLTGTQYF.